This TCR beta chain was obtained from a study of T cell responses to AZD1222 COVID-19 vaccine. Looking at the study overall: Pooled together were second doses at about 4 or about 12 weeks. Study-wide results and caveats: Repertoire sampling happened only post peak T cell response.

The V gene's germline CDR1 is SGHKS and CDR2 YYEKEE (reference sequence). The CDR3 covers 14 residues. V lost 5 bases and J lost 1; bases outside the gene matches: 2. Sequenced by immunoSEQ multiplex PCR; TCRdb stores in-frame clones only, minus some. The table lists approximately 97,000 clones, less than 90% of them singletons. Concerning this clone itself: Its antigen is as yet unknown.

The source was peripheral blood, collected on day 0 of AZD1222 vaccination. The V and J genes are TRBV5-5 and TRBJ2-3; 9 bases line up with TRBD2. This clonotype originated in an adult in good health. As DNA, the CDR3 is TGTGCCAGCAGGACTAGCGGTCGCACAGATACGCAGTATTTT. The encoded protein is CASRTSGRTDTQYF.